The rows below give T cell receptor beta chains drawn from one sample of a study of T cell repertoires in cytomegalovirus infection. These receptors lack a known antigen. Using its own MiXCR run on the reads, TCRdb lists one record per CDR3 protein. This sample has around 100,000 distinct CDR3 sequences, with roughly a tenth found just once. Sequencing was carried out using PBMCs, sequenced either directly or after in vitro stimulation (not recorded which). These receptors all stem from a human donor in good health (CMV status not recorded). Some clones in this sample may be carry-over from other donors' samples. Both conserved end residues are part of each CDR3. The D gene is left open where the match is weak. Clone size is given for some rows only: seen once, a few or many times, or a class if the clone is expanded.

abundance	v_gene	d_gene	j_gene	CDR3aa	CDR3nt
few	TRBV12-3/TRBV12-4	.	TRBJ2-1	CASSFVGFGNEQFF	TGTGCCAGCAGTTTCGTGGGATTTGGAAATGAGCAGTTCTTC
.	TRBV5-1	.	TRBJ2-5	CASSFPTETQYF	TGCGCCAGCAGCTTCCCTACCGAGACCCAGTACTTC
many	TRBV12-3/TRBV12-4	TRBD1	TRBJ1-5	CASSFGQAGSQPQHF	TGTGCCAGCAGTTTCGGACAGGCTGGGAGTCAGCCCCAGCATTTT
many	TRBV12-3/TRBV12-4	.	TRBJ2-1	CASTVLGYNEQFF	TGTGCCAGCACGGTTCTCGGGTACAATGAGCAGTTCTTC
.	TRBV2	TRBD1	TRBJ2-5	CASRGQIRETQYF	TGTGCCAGCAGGGGACAGATTCGAGAGACCCAGTACTTC
few	TRBV6-8	TRBD1	TRBJ2-6	CASILTGVISGANVLTF	TGTGCCAGCATCCTTACAGGGGTAATCTCTGGGGCCAACGTCCTGACTTTC
many	TRBV3-1	.	TRBJ1-5	CASSQESSSGNQPQHF	TGTGCCAGCAGCCAAGAGAGCTCGTCAGGGAATCAGCCCCAGCATTTT
.	TRBV12-3/TRBV12-4	.	TRBJ2-3	CASSLSGRTDTQYF	TGTGCCAGCAGTTTATCGGGACGGACAGATACGCAGTATTTT
many	TRBV24-1	.	TRBJ2-1	CATSDLAESYNEQFF	TGTGCCACCAGTGACTTAGCGGAGTCCTACAATGAGCAGTTCTTC
many	TRBV12-3/TRBV12-4	.	TRBJ1-5	CASKKEGPGNQPQHF	TGTGCCAGCAAAAAAGAAGGTCCCGGCAATCAGCCCCAGCATTTT
.	TRBV10-3	.	TRBJ1-1	CAIRDTGSEAFF	TGTGCCATCAGAGATACAGGGTCTGAAGCTTTCTTT
few	TRBV27	.	TRBJ1-1	CASSLTGRVRTEAFF	TGTGCCAGCAGTTTAACGGGCAGGGTGCGGACTGAAGCTTTCTTT
many	TRBV7-8	.	TRBJ2-1	CASSRNRVGGYNEQFF	TGTGCCAGCAGCCGGAACAGGGTTGGAGGTTACAATGAGCAGTTCTTC
few	TRBV12-3/TRBV12-4	.	TRBJ1-5	CASSSTPRGTAEPQHF	TGTGCCAGCAGTTCCACCCCCCGCGGGACTGCGGAGCCCCAGCATTTT
many	TRBV14	TRBD1	TRBJ2-7	CASSRQGLYEQYF	TGTGCCAGCAGCCGACAGGGGTTATACGAGCAGTACTTC
few	TRBV12-3/TRBV12-4	TRBD1	TRBJ1-2	CASSPRGRSGYTF	TGTGCCAGCAGTCCCAGGGGGCGTAGTGGCTACACCTTC
.	TRBV27	.	TRBJ1-2	CASSLSRGLGYTF	TGTGCCAGCAGTTTATCCCGGGGTCTTGGCTACACCTTC
many	TRBV6-4	.	TRBJ2-3	CASSAPRDGSSTDTQYF	TGTGCCAGCAGTGCTCCCCGGGACGGGTCTAGCACAGATACGCAGTATTTT
many	TRBV27	TRBD2	TRBJ2-7	CASSFQREGGEQYF	TGTGCCAGCAGTTTCCAGCGGGAGGGTGGCGAGCAGTACTTC
few	TRBV7-2	.	TRBJ2-5	CASSAKETQYF	TGTGCCAGCAGCGCCAAAGAGACCCAGTACTTC
many	TRBV7-2	.	TRBJ2-3	CASSSGAPDTQYF	TGTGCCAGCAGTTCGGGCGCACCAGATACGCAGTATTTT
few	TRBV19	.	TRBJ1-3	CASSMPGAVLGNTIYF	TGTGCCAGTAGTATGCCCGGGGCAGTTCTTGGAAACACCATATATTTT
few	TRBV7-6	.	TRBJ2-1	CASSLVGSGDNNEQFF	TGTGCCAGCAGCCTCGTTGGTAGCGGAGATAACAATGAGCAGTTCTTC
few	TRBV7-2	.	TRBJ2-3	CASSPRRPFGRYASDTQYF	TGTGCCAGCAGCCCCCGGCGCCCTTTCGGACGGTACGCATCAGATACGCAGTATTTT
many	TRBV5-1	.	TRBJ1-1	CASSMDGQWNTEAFF	TGCGCCAGCAGCATGGACGGACAGTGGAACACTGAAGCTTTCTTT
few	TRBV7-2	.	TRBJ1-2	CASSLARRNYGYTF	TGTGCCAGCAGCTTAGCCCGCCGGAACTATGGCTACACCTTC
.	TRBV7-9	TRBD1	TRBJ2-5	CASSTGGKETQYF	TGTGCCAGCAGCACAGGGGGTAAAGAGACCCAGTACTTC
many	TRBV6-5	.	TRBJ2-6	CASSQTGSGANVLTF	TGTGCCAGCAGTCAAACAGGGTCTGGGGCCAACGTCCTGACTTTC
many	TRBV6-5	TRBD1	TRBJ1-2	CASSYGTGRTLGGYTF	TGTGCCAGCAGTTACGGGACAGGGAGAACATTGGGTGGCTACACCTTC
many	TRBV27	.	TRBJ1-5	CASSLRGSNQPQHF	TGTGCCAGCAGTTTAAGAGGGAGCAATCAGCCCCAGCATTTT
few	TRBV9	TRBD2	TRBJ2-1	CASSVAPTSGGYNEQFF	TGTGCCAGCAGCGTAGCTCCGACTAGCGGGGGTTACAATGAGCAGTTCTTC
few	TRBV12-5	.	TRBJ1-1	CASGLWNGAFF	TGTGCTAGTGGTTTGTGGAATGGAGCTTTCTTT
.	TRBV7-4	.	TRBJ1-2	CASSPSTGIDYGYTF	TGTGCCAGCAGCCCCTCGACAGGAATTGACTATGGCTACACCTTC
few	TRBV28	TRBD2	TRBJ2-3	CASSLASGSITDTQYF	TGTGCCAGCAGTTTGGCTAGCGGGAGCATTACAGATACGCAGTATTTT
many	TRBV7-9	.	TRBJ1-1	CASSLVSGQAFF	TGTGCCAGCAGCTTAGTGTCAGGGCAAGCTTTCTTT
.	TRBV5-4	TRBD1	TRBJ2-3	CASRGQGADTQYF	TGTGCCAGCAGGGGACAGGGGGCAGATACGCAGTATTTT
many	TRBV28	.	TRBJ2-3	CASSQTRVGDTQYF	TGTGCCAGCAGTCAAACCAGGGTCGGAGATACGCAGTATTTT
many	TRBV7-2	TRBD1	TRBJ1-2	CASSKTGINYGYTF	TGTGCCAGCAGCAAGACAGGGATCAACTATGGCTACACCTTC
many	TRBV14	TRBD2	TRBJ2-3	CASSPWLAGGTDTQYF	TGTGCCAGCAGCCCTTGGCTAGCGGGAGGCACAGATACGCAGTATTTT
many	TRBV6-2/TRBV6-3	.	TRBJ2-5	CASSGQETQYF	TGTGCCAGCAGTGGACAAGAGACCCAGTACTTC
few	TRBV6-1	TRBD2	TRBJ2-1	CASSSGSGAVYNEQFF	TGTGCCAGCAGTAGCGGGAGTGGGGCCGTATACAATGAGCAGTTCTTC
many	TRBV5-1	TRBD1	TRBJ1-4	CASSPGQGSNEKLFF	TGCGCCAGCAGCCCAGGACAGGGTTCTAATGAAAAACTGTTTTTT
many	TRBV7-2	.	TRBJ2-5	CASSYRLEETQYF	TGTGCCAGCAGCTACAGGTTGGAAGAGACCCAGTACTTC
.	TRBV20-1	.	TRBJ1-2	CSARDVQGPRGYTF	TGCAGTGCTAGAGATGTCCAGGGCCCTAGGGGCTACACCTTC
many	TRBV25-1	TRBD1	TRBJ1-1	CASSEYSTGTGEAFF	TGTGCCAGCAGTGAATATTCCACCGGGACAGGGGAAGCTTTCTTT
many	TRBV7-2	TRBD1	TRBJ2-5	CASGTAGGTQYF	TGTGCCAGCGGCACAGCAGGGGGGACCCAGTACTTC
.	TRBV6-2/TRBV6-3	.	TRBJ2-5	CASSYHPVTETQYF	TGTGCCAGCAGTTACCATCCGGTTACAGAGACCCAGTACTTC
few	TRBV7-9	TRBD1	TRBJ1-2	CASSKGGADYGYTF	TGTGCCAGCAGCAAAGGGGGCGCAGACTATGGCTACACCTTC
many	TRBV28	.	TRBJ2-3	CASTPQGFTDTQYF	TGTGCCAGCACCCCCCAGGGGTTCACAGATACGCAGTATTTT
.	TRBV6-8	.	TRBJ1-6	CASARGTKGRALHF	TGTGCCAGCGCAAGGGGGACCAAGGGTAGGGCCCTCCACTTT
few	TRBV5-4	.	TRBJ2-1	CASSSIAFAYNEQFF	TGTGCCAGCAGCTCAATAGCTTTTGCCTACAATGAGCAGTTCTTC
.	TRBV3-1	TRBD1	TRBJ2-5	CASSQGGGTGVSQETQYF	TGTGCCAGCAGCCAAGGGGGGGGGACAGGGGTTTCCCAAGAGACCCAGTACTTC
.	TRBV4-3	.	TRBJ2-7	CASSPQRGQTYEQYF	TGCGCCAGCAGCCCACAGAGGGGCCAAACCTACGAGCAGTACTTC
few	TRBV7-8	.	TRBJ2-1	CASSISRLGNEQFF	TGTGCCAGCAGTATATCTCGACTAGGCAATGAGCAGTTCTTC
many	TRBV7-2	.	TRBJ2-7	CASSYRNRYEQYF	TGTGCCAGCAGCTACAGGAACCGCTACGAGCAGTACTTC